Described below is a single T cell receptor (beta chain) sequence and its context. Antigen specificity is unknown. The sample belongs to a study of human T cells and chemical hapten exposure. Study-level points and caveats: Counts of TCRs above 1 in 1000 frequency stayed unchanged with DPC sensitization.

CDR1 SGHDN and CDR2 FVKESK come from the germline V gene. Trimming shortened V by 10 bases and J by 7 bases, and 20 bases separated the two germline ends. This CDR3 is built from 13 residues. Specified time point: pre-sensitization, week 0. Indicated treatment: therapeutic diphenylcyclopropenone sensitization with weekly scalp DPC. Unique molecular identifiers were attached to individual cDNA molecules during library preparation. TCRdb reanalysed the RACE reads using MiXCR and keeps one entry per CDR3 protein. This sample has approximately 260,000 distinct CDR3 sequences, with approximately 8% found just once.

Sequencing was performed on whole blood, taken in connection with sensitization to the hapten diphenylcyclopropenone (DPC). This chain uses TRBV14 with TRBJ2-7, with D perhaps assigned TRBD1 or TRBD2 (6 bases each). The source of this sequence is a man aged 18 to 35 with alopecia areata. Some clones in this sample may be carry-over from other donors' samples. Written as DNA, the CDR3 is TGTGCCACTGCGTTGGGGGGCCGTGGGGAGCAGTACTTC. It specifies CATALGGRGEQYF.